The text below deals with one T cell receptor (beta chain). CDR1 SEHNR and CDR2 FQNEAQ come from the germline V gene (reference sequence). The CDR3 is 15 amino acids. The J segment lost 13 bases and the V segment lost 1 base, leaving 13 bases of the junction unmatched. The repertoire was sequenced with immunoSEQ multiplex PCR; TCRdb's copy has only in-frame clones and lacks some. The data contain around 220,000 clones, roughly 84% of them singletons. These data come from a study of blood T cell repertoires in COVID-19. The sample was peripheral blood. This TCR derives from a man under 40 with active or convalescent COVID-19. The chain recombines TRBV7-9 with TRBJ2-1; TRBD2 aligns across 7 bases. CDR3 DNA: TGTGCCAGCAGCTTAGGAGGCGCGGGAGCGAGGGAACAGTTCTTC. The encoded protein is CASSLGGAGAREQFF.